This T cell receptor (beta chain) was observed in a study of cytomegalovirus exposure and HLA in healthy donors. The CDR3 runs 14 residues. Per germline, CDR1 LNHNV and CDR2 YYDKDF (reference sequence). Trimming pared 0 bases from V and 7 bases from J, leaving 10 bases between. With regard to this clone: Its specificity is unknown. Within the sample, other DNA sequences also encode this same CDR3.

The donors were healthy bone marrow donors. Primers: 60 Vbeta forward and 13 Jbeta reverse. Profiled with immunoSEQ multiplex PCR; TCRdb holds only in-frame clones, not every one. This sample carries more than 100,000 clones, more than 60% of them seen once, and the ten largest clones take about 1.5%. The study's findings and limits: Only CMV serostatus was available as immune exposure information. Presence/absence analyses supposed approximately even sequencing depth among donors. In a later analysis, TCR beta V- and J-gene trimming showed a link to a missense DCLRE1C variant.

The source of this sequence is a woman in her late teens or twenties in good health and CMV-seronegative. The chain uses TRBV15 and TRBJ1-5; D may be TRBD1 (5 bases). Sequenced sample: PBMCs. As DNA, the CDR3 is TGTGCCACCAGCAGAGACAGGGTGGGCCAGCCCCAGCATTTT. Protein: CATSRDRVGQPQHF.